This entry lists 27 T cell receptor beta chains sequenced from one sample in a study of blood T cell repertoires in COVID-19. TCRdb keeps only in-frame clones here, not all; method: immunoSEQ multiplex PCR. The data show around 300,000 clones, with about 93% seen just once and 1.1% held by the top ten. The specimen sequenced was PBMCs or T cells enriched from blood (not recorded which). These receptor sequences come from a woman younger than 45 who had recovered from COVID-19.

The chain combines TRBV16 with TRBJ2-2; TRBD2 matches at 10 bases. The CDR3 contains 17 residues. Germline CDR1 and CDR2: KGHSY and FQNENV. The trim removed 3 bases at V and 2 bases at J, leaving 6 bases unmatched. The CDR3 loop is CASSHATSGLNTGELFF. Written as DNA, the CDR3 is TGTGCCAGCAGCCACGCGACTAGCGGGCTAAACACCGGGGAGCTGTTTTTT.

The chain uses TRBV7-8 and TRBJ2-5; 12 bases are shared with TRBD1. CDR1 and CDR2 from the germline V gene are SGHVS and FQNEAQ. There are 16 residues in the CDR3. Losses at the gene ends were 3 bases for V and 3 bases for J; bases not matched to a gene: 5. CDR3 DNA sequence: TGTGCCAGCAGCTTTGGGGACAGGGGGCGTGAAGAGACCCAGTACTTC. Translated, it gives CASSFGDRGREETQYF.

CDR3 protein: CASSPDRGSGGTEAFF. Written as DNA, the CDR3 is TGTGCCAGCAGCCCGGACAGGGGGTCCGGTGGGACTGAAGCTTTCTTT. The chain couples TRBV9 to TRBJ1-1, with TRBD1 matching 10 bases. Germline trimming cut 4 bases from V and 5 bases from J; bases unmatched to any gene: 11. The CDR3 consists of 16 residues. CDR1 is SGDLS, CDR2 YYNGEE, per germline.

This rearrangement joins TRBV7-9 to TRBJ1-2; D may be TRBD1 (6 bases). Trimming pared 1 base from V and 5 bases from J, leaving 17 bases between. The CDR3 contains 16 residues. Germline V lookup: CDR1 SEHNR, CDR2 FQNEAQ (reference sequence). CDR3 nucleotides: TGTGCCAGCAGCTTAGAGGGGGAAGGGGTTGGATATGGCTACACCTTC. Translation: CASSLEGEGVGYGYTF.

The gene calls are TRBV6-5 and TRBJ1-3; TRBD1 agrees at 10 bases. Germline CDR1 MNHEY, CDR2 SVGAGI. The CDR3 spans 15 residues. With V trimmed by 2 bases and J by 2 bases, 0 bases remained unmatched. In nucleotides, the CDR3 is TGTGCCAGCAGTTACGGGACAGGGGCTGGAAACACCATATATTTT. Residues: CASSYGTGAGNTIYF.

This clone was counted a few times. The CDR3 nucleotides are TGTGCCAGCAGCTTCGGACAGATAACTTATGGCTACACCTTC. Its protein product is CASSFGQITYGYTF. V is TRBV5-4 and J is TRBJ1-2; tentative D call: TRBD1 (6 bases). Trimming removed 2 bases from V and 5 bases from J, with 13 bases in between. This CDR3 contains 14 residues. CDR1 and CDR2 (germline): SGHNT, YYREEE (reference sequence).

This chain uses TRBV2 with TRBJ2-1, with unresolved D. The V end was cut by 2 bases, the J end by 6 bases, with 11 bases between. The CDR3 sequence is 14 residues long. Germline V gives CDR1 SNHLY, CDR2 FYNNEI. The CDR3 is CASSETRVLNEQFF. In DNA form, the CDR3 reads TGTGCCAGCAGTGAAACCCGGGTCCTCAATGAGCAGTTCTTC.

J is TRBJ2-3 and V is TRBV4-2; possible D gene TRBD2, 6 bases. This CDR3 contains 19 residues. The V gene lost 0 bases and the J gene lost 2 bases, with 21 bases spanning the gap. Germline values: CDR1 LGHNA, CDR2 YNFKEQ. DNA for the CDR3: TGTGCCAGCAGCCAAGACATTTTTTCAATCGGGGGATTCACAGATACGCAGTATTTT. Translated: CASSQDIFSIGGFTDTQYF.

This clone was seen once. The V call is TRBV19, the J call TRBJ2-1; weak D call: TRBD2 (6 bases). This CDR3 has 15 residues. Germline V gene lookup returns CDR1 LNHDA and CDR2 SQIVND (reference sequence). V was cut by 1 base and J by 3 bases, with 10 bases left in between. The CDR3 protein is CASSIGSGDYNEQFF. CDR3 DNA sequence: TGTGCCAGTAGTATAGGTAGCGGAGACTACAATGAGCAGTTCTTC.

This clone has only one observation. The CDR3 region is CASSPGQGMGPNEQFF. As DNA, the CDR3 is TGTGCCAGCTCTCCAGGACAGGGGATGGGACCGAATGAGCAGTTCTTC. The V call is TRBV18, the J call TRBJ2-1; 9 bases align to TRBD1. Germline V gene data show CDR1 as KGHSH and CDR2 as LQKENI. This CDR3 contains 16 residues. Trimming took 6 bases from V and 7 from J; bases not matched to a gene: 13.

This sequence joins TRBV24-1 and TRBJ2-2; 7 bases align to TRBD1. The CDR3 has 17 residues. Germline CDR1 and CDR2: KGHDR and SFDVKD. V lost 4 bases to trimming and J lost 4 bases; unmatched junction nucleotides: 11. CDR3 loop: CATSDPTGTVGTGELFF. The CDR3 nucleotides read TGTGCCACCAGTGACCCTACCGGGACAGTCGGCACCGGGGAGCTGTTTTTT.

CDR3: CASSVGPAREETQYF. CDR3 nucleotide sequence: TGTGCCAGCAGCGTAGGTCCAGCGCGTGAAGAGACCCAGTACTTC. The rearrangement links TRBV9 to TRBJ2-5; no reliable D call. Germline V lookup: CDR1 SGDLS, CDR2 YYNGEE. The ends were cut back, 0 bases at V and 3 bases at J, with 12 bases in the middle. This CDR3 has 15 amino acids.

This clone was seen a few times. This sequence joins TRBV11-2 and TRBJ1-2; D perhaps matches TRBD1 (5 bases). This CDR3 comprises 14 residues. The germline gives CDR1 SGHAT, CDR2 FQNNGV. V was trimmed by 5 bases and J by 8 bases, leaving 18 bases between them. The CDR3 DNA reads as TGTGCCAGCAGCCTCAGGGAATTGGGCTCGGGCTACACCTTC. Its protein product is CASSLRELGSGYTF.

V is TRBV5-4 and J is TRBJ1-2, with 7 bases that match TRBD1. The CDR3 covers 16 residues. V was pared by 1 base and J by 4 bases, with 10 bases of the junction left unmatched. Germline CDR1 SGHNT, CDR2 YYREEE (reference sequence). DNA of the CDR3: TGTGCCAGCAGCTTGCCCTTTAGGGGGCTAGGCTATGGCTACACCTTC. Protein product: CASSLPFRGLGYGYTF.

The genes are TRBV7-3 and TRBJ2-1, with 8 nucleotides matching TRBD1. The CDR3 totals 14 residues. The V segment lost 5 bases and the J segment 7 bases; nucleotides outside the gene matches: 7. Germline V gene lookup returns CDR1 SGHTA and CDR2 FQGTGA. The CDR3 DNA follows: TGTGCCAGCAGCCCGGACAGGGCGGTTAATGAGCAGTTCTTC. Its protein is CASSPDRAVNEQFF. Together with reference TRBV7-3 and TRBJ2-1, the CDR3 gives the full variable domain: GAGVSQTPSNKVTEKGKYVELRCDPISGHTALYWYRQSLGQGPEFLIYFQGTGAADDSGLPNDRFFAVRPEGSVSTLKIQRTERGDSAVYLCASSPDRAVNEQFFGPGTRLTVL.

Only one count was recorded for this clone. The chain employs TRBV11-3 and TRBJ1-1; D remains unclear. CDR3 length: 13 amino acids. With 1 base removed from V and 5 bases from J, the gap between germline ends came to 8 bases. CDR1 is SGHNT, CDR2 YENEEA, per germline. This CDR3 reads CASSLAVYTEAFF. The CDR3 DNA reads TGTGCCAGCAGCTTAGCAGTATATACTGAAGCTTTCTTT.

The CDR3: CASSYRFLQPQHF. The CDR3 DNA sequence: TGTGCCAGCAGTTACCGTTTCTTACAGCCCCAGCATTTT. The chain recombines TRBV6-2 or TRBV6-3 with TRBJ1-5; D is ambiguous. Trimming removed 2 bases from V and 7 bases from J, with 9 bases in between. The CDR3 has 13 amino acids. The germline V gene encodes CDR1 MNHEY and CDR2 SVGEGT.

The chain recombines TRBV28 with TRBJ1-1; maybe TRBD1 (6 bases). Trimming pared 5 bases from V and 0 bases from J, leaving 22 bases between. The CDR3 has 18 amino acids. Per the germline V gene, CDR1 is MDHEN and CDR2 is SYDVKM. The CDR3 nucleotides are TGTGCCAGCAGTACCCCTCCGGGGGGGCTGGGAATGAACACTGAAGCTTTCTTT. Residues: CASSTPPGGLGMNTEAFF.

V gene TRBV6-2 or TRBV6-3 combines with J gene TRBJ2-5; TRBD2 matches 9 bases. With V trimmed by 3 bases and J by 5 bases, 19 bases remained unmatched. The CDR3 sequence is 19 residues long. The germline CDR1 and CDR2 sequences are MNHEY and SVGEGT. CDR3 bases: TGTGCCAGCAGTTATAATGCCCTAGCGGGGACCCACGGGGGTGAGACCCAGTACTTC. As protein: CASSYNALAGTHGGETQYF.

The rearrangement uses TRBV28 and TRBJ2-5; 13 bases fit TRBD2. Germline V gene data show CDR1 as MDHEN and CDR2 as SYDVKM. The CDR3 runs 15 residues. J was trimmed by 5 bases and V by 5 bases; bases with no gene match: 5. CDR3 residues: CASSPWTSGSETQYF. The CDR3 DNA reads TGTGCCAGCAGTCCCTGGACTAGCGGGAGTGAGACCCAGTACTTC.

The CDR3 loop reads CASSPGQGGLPNTEAFF. The CDR3 coding sequence is TGCGCCAGCAGCCCGGGACAGGGGGGACTACCTAACACTGAAGCTTTCTTT. The gene calls are TRBV4-3 and TRBJ1-1; 11 nucleotides line up with TRBD1. V shed 4 bases and J 2 bases; nucleotides not matched to a gene: 9. The CDR3 covers 17 residues. CDR1 LGHNA and CDR2 YSLEER come from the germline V gene.

J is TRBJ1-1 and V is TRBV7-3, with D unclear. Trimming pared 5 bases from V and 3 bases from J, leaving 22 bases between. Germline V gives CDR1 SGHTA, CDR2 FQGTGA. The CDR3 length is 17 residues. CDR3 sequence: CASSPLPVAIKYTEAFF. CDR3 DNA: TGTGCCAGCAGCCCACTTCCCGTAGCTATTAAGTACACTGAAGCTTTCTTT.

The rearrangement uses TRBV6-2 or TRBV6-3 and TRBJ2-7; D might be TRBD1 (6 bases). This CDR3 region has 12 residues. The V and J ends lost 5 bases and 6 bases respectively, with 11 bases between them. Germline CDR1 and CDR2: MNHEY and SVGEGT. DNA of the CDR3: TGTGCCAGCAGTCGTACAGGGCCCGAGCAGTACTTC. This codes for CASSRTGPEQYF.

This clone was seen only a few times. This chain connects TRBV7-2 to TRBJ1-4; 7 positions agree with TRBD1. CDR1 SGHTA and CDR2 FQGNSA come from the germline V gene. The V segment lost 1 base and the J segment 8 bases; nucleotides outside the gene matches: 10. There are 16 residues in the CDR3. CDR3 DNA sequence: TGTGCCAGCAGCTTAGGGCGCAGGGGGGCTGAGGAAAAACTGTTTTTT. Amino acids: CASSLGRRGAEEKLFF.

The chain couples TRBV6-2 or TRBV6-3 to TRBJ1-5, with 8 bases aligning to TRBD1. The J segment lost 5 bases and the V segment lost 7 bases, leaving 10 bases of the junction unmatched. There are 15 residues in the CDR3. The germline CDR1 and CDR2 sequences are MNHEY and SVGEGT. The CDR3 nucleotides are TGTGCCAGCACCCCCGGGACAGGCCTTCATCAGCCCCAGCATTTT. It yields the protein CASTPGTGLHQPQHF.

The genes are TRBV14 and TRBJ2-7, with 8 bases that match TRBD1. Trimming cost V 8 bases and J 1 base; bases outside gene matches: 1. The germline CDR1 and CDR2 sequences are SGHDN and FVKESK. There are 12 residues in the CDR3. CDR3 nucleotide sequence: TGTGCCAGCGGGGACAGGTCCTACGAGCAGTACTTC. Encoded protein: CASGDRSYEQYF.

The chain recombines TRBV27 with TRBJ2-7; 9 bases match TRBD2. The germline V gene has CDR1 MNHEY and CDR2 SMNVEV (reference sequence). The CDR3 has 16 amino acids. J was trimmed by 2 bases and V by 3 bases; bases with no gene match: 8. CDR3 sequence (DNA): TGTGCCAGCAGTTTTTGGACTAGCGATGGCACCTACGAGCAGTACTTC. Translated, it gives CASSFWTSDGTYEQYF.